These 24 T cell receptor beta chains came from one sample sequenced in a study of T-cell reconstitution after alpha-beta-depleted transplantation in children. Preparation of the TCRbeta library used unique molecular identifiers. TCRdb reanalysed the PCR reads using MiXCR and keeps one entry per CDR3 protein. The repertoire consists of 500,000 or so distinct CDR3 sequences, with approximately 30% occurring once and the leading ten covering 2% to 3%. The sample was PBMCs from the stem cell graft donor, taken from the stem cell graft. The receptors were sampled from a human donor who donated a stem cell graft to a child with aplastic anemia.

The chain joins TRBV7-6 to TRBJ1-4, with D unresolved. The germline CDR1 and CDR2 sequences are SGHVS and FNYEAQ. This CDR3 region has 16 residues. Trimming cost V 5 bases and J 2 bases, with 15 bases left between them. Here the CDR3 DNA reads TGTGCCAGCAGCCCAGATCTAGGAGCTACTAATGAAAAACTGTTTTTT. It yields the protein CASSPDLGATNEKLFF.

This clonotype was seen only a few times. V and J are TRBV20-1 and TRBJ1-5; the D gene is possibly TRBD1 (6 bases). The V and J ends lost 5 bases and 3 bases respectively, with 26 bases between them. This CDR3 region has 18 residues. The germline V gene encodes CDR1 DFQATT and CDR2 SNEGSKA (reference sequence). The CDR3 reads CSAHRQSAGTRINQPQHF. CDR3 nucleotide sequence: TGCAGTGCTCATAGACAAAGTGCCGGGACACGGATCAATCAGCCCCAGCATTTT.

In nucleotides, the CDR3 is TGCGCCAGCAGCTTGGTCGGCGGACAAGAGACCCAGTACTTC. Protein product: CASSLVGGQETQYF. The rearrangement joins TRBV5-1 to TRBJ2-5; no reliable D call. This CDR3 is built from 14 residues. The ends were cut back, 0 bases at V and 2 bases at J, with 8 bases in the middle. Germline V lookup: CDR1 SGHRS, CDR2 YFSETQ.

The chain employs TRBV5-8 and TRBJ2-7; D gene ambiguous. CDR3 length: 13 amino acids. In germline, CDR1 is SGHTS, CDR2 YDEGEE. Trimming stripped 4 bases from V and 7 bases from J, with 15 bases between. This chain's CDR3 is CASSARLGREQYV. The CDR3 region has the DNA TGTGCCAGCAGCGCCCGATTAGGGCGGGAGCAGTACGTC.

The gene calls are TRBV7-2 and TRBJ2-1; 9 nucleotides align to TRBD2. Germline assignment: CDR1 SGHTA and CDR2 FQGNSA. V lost 3 bases and J lost 0; bases outside the gene matches: 6. The CDR3 consists of 17 residues. This CDR3 reads CASSLFLAGSSYNEQFF. CDR3 nucleotide sequence: TGTGCCAGCAGCTTGTTCCTAGCGGGGAGCTCCTACAATGAGCAGTTCTTC.

This clonotype was detected a few times. V usage is TRBV28 and J usage is TRBJ2-7; D unclear. V was cut by 7 bases and J by 2 bases, with 15 bases left in between. Germline V gives CDR1 MDHEN, CDR2 SYDVKM. This CDR3 is 14 amino acids long. The CDR3: CASTSMGYPYEQYF. CDR3 nucleotide sequence: TGTGCCAGCACCTCCATGGGTTATCCCTACGAGCAGTACTTC.

The chain links TRBV12-3 or TRBV12-4 to TRBJ1-2; D call uncertain. Trimming removed 4 bases at V and 11 bases at J, with 14 bases between. CDR3 length: 12 residues. The CDR3 nucleotides are TGTGCCAGCAGTTCCAGCGGCAGGCGGTACACCTTC. It translates to CASSSSGRRYTF.

This clonotype occurred many times. The chain carries TRBV6-1 and TRBJ1-5; weak D call: TRBD1 (5 bases). Germline CDR1 and CDR2: MNHNS and SASEGT. CDR3 length equals 13 residues. The V end lost 6 bases, the J end lost 2 bases, and 8 bases lay between the germline ends. CDR3 in DNA: TGTGCCAGCAGACCGACAGGCAATCAGCCCCAGCATTTT. It is translated as CASRPTGNQPQHF.

This clonotype was counted a few times. This chain uses TRBV7-2 with TRBJ2-7; D may be TRBD2 (5 bases). There are 15 residues in the CDR3. CDR1 SGHTA and CDR2 FQGNSA come from the germline V gene. The V end was cut by 6 bases, the J end by 0 bases, with 15 bases between. For the CDR3, the DNA is TGTGCCAGCAGTCAGAGTCTAGCAAACTCCTACGAGCAGTACTTC. Translated: CASSQSLANSYEQYF. The whole variable domain, remainder taken from reference TRBV7-2 and TRBJ2-7, is GAGVSQSPSNKVTEKGKDVELRCDPISGHTALYWYRQSLGQGLEFLIYFQGNSAPDKSGLPSDRFSAERTGGSVSTLTIQRTQQEDSAVYLCASSQSLANSYEQYFGPGTRLTVT.

The chain uses TRBV10-3 and TRBJ2-1; 9 positions match TRBD2. The CDR3 extends over 12 amino acids. Germline CDR1 reads ENHRY; CDR2 reads SYGVKD. V gave up 9 bases and J gave up 6 bases; unmatched junction bases: 3. Written as DNA, the CDR3 is TGTGCCATTGGGACTAGCAGCAATGAGCAGTTCTTC. This codes for CAIGTSSNEQFF.

This clonotype was counted a few times. The chain's CDR3 is CATSRRDRSYNEQFF. Here the CDR3 DNA reads TGTGCCACCAGCAGGCGGGACCGCTCCTACAATGAGCAGTTCTTC. This rearrangement joins TRBV15 to TRBJ2-1; TRBD2 is a possible D gene (6 bases). The CDR3 is 15 amino acids. V lost 3 bases and J 0 bases, leaving 9 bases between the germline ends. CDR1 is LNHNV, CDR2 YYDKDF, per germline (reference sequence).

The sample holds a few counts of this clonotype. The chain combines TRBV7-3 with TRBJ1-1, with D perhaps TRBD1 (6 bases). The CDR3 runs to 15 residues. Between the trimmed V and J ends, which lost 2 bases and 3 bases, there was a span of 13 bases. Germline V lookup: CDR1 SGHTA, CDR2 FQGTGA. CDR3 sequence (DNA): TGTGCCAGCAGCTTAGAGGCAGGGGCGGACACTGAAGCTTTCTTT. The encoded protein is CASSLEAGADTEAFF.

This clonotype occurred a few times. V usage is TRBV5-1 and J usage is TRBJ1-3; D gene unclear. Germline values: CDR1 SGHRS, CDR2 YFSETQ. The CDR3 runs 14 residues. Trimming cost V 7 bases and J 0 bases, with 11 bases left between them. CDR3 amino acids: CASGEGISGNTIYF. The CDR3, as DNA: TGCGCCAGCGGGGAGGGAATCTCTGGAAACACCATATATTTT.

This clonotype was detected only a few times. As DNA, the CDR3 is TGTGCCAGCAGACCCGGGCTAGGGGGCTCCTACGAGCAGTACTTC. Its translation is CASRPGLGGSYEQYF. The chain combines TRBV12-3 or TRBV12-4 with TRBJ2-7, with D maybe TRBD1 (6 bases). The CDR3 is made up of 15 amino acids. V lost 6 bases to trimming and J lost 0 bases, with 15 bases between them.

The rearrangement uses TRBV20-1 and TRBJ1-1; D is unclear. The length of the CDR3 is 13 residues. Per the germline V gene, CDR1 is DFQATT and CDR2 is SNEGSKA (reference sequence). Trimming took 6 bases from V and 5 from J, leaving 16 bases between them. CDR3 protein: CSAPLWSGTEAFF. As DNA, the CDR3 is TGCAGTGCCCCCCTTTGGTCGGGGACTGAAGCTTTCTTT.

This clonotype was detected many times. The chain carries TRBV20-1 and TRBJ1-1; D not certain. CDR3 size: 11 residues. Trimming shortened V by 6 bases and J by 0 bases, and 5 bases separated the two germline ends. Per germline, CDR1 DFQATT and CDR2 SNEGSKA (reference sequence). This CDR3 reads CSALLNTEAFF. In DNA form, the CDR3 reads TGCAGTGCCCTGCTGAACACTGAAGCTTTCTTT.

The chain links TRBV13 to TRBJ2-3; 14 nucleotides align to TRBD2. Germline CDR1 is PRHDT and CDR2 is FYEKMQ (reference sequence). J was trimmed by 3 bases and V by 5 bases; bases with no gene match: 7. CDR3 size: 17 residues. The CDR3 region is CASSTGTSGSGTDTQYF. In DNA, the CDR3 is TGTGCCAGCAGCACCGGGACTAGCGGGAGCGGGACAGATACGCAGTATTTT.

This clonotype was counted a single time. V gene TRBV5-1 combines with J gene TRBJ2-5; D uncertain. CDR3 length: 12 residues. Germline assignment: CDR1 SGHRS and CDR2 YFSETQ. The V end lost 5 bases, the J end lost 3 bases, and 8 bases lay between the germline ends. Here the CDR3 reads CASSPDEETQYF. The CDR3 region has the DNA TGCGCCAGCAGTCCAGATGAAGAGACCCAGTACTTC.

This clonotype was counted a few times. The chain employs TRBV28 and TRBJ2-1; D not certain. Trimming took 4 bases from V and 5 from J, leaving 18 bases between them. Germline-derived CDR1 and CDR2 are MDHEN and SYDVKM. This CDR3 spans 16 amino acids. CDR3 in DNA: TGTGCCAGCAGTTCCCAGACTCGAAGAGATGACAATGAGCAGTTCTTC. Protein sequence: CASSSQTRRDDNEQFF.

The chain uses TRBV6-1 and TRBJ2-4; D might be TRBD1 (5 bases). V was trimmed by 6 bases and J by 1 base, leaving 13 bases between them. Germline CDR1 and CDR2: MNHNS and SASEGT. This CDR3 has 15 amino acids. The CDR3 region is CASSVYPGAKNIQYF. The CDR3 coding sequence is TGTGCCAGCAGCGTATATCCAGGGGCCAAAAACATTCAGTACTTC.

The rearrangement joins TRBV5-4 to TRBJ2-5; maybe TRBD1 (6 bases). The CDR3 runs 15 residues. V was cut by 4 bases and J by 2 bases, with 15 bases left in between. CDR1 and CDR2 from the germline V gene are SGHNT and YYREEE (reference sequence). Written as DNA, the CDR3 is TGTGCCAGCAGCCGGGACACAGGTTCTCAAGAGACCCAGTACTTC. It is translated as CASSRDTGSQETQYF.

This chain links TRBV2 with TRBJ2-2, with unresolved D. Germline V gives CDR1 SNHLY, CDR2 FYNNEI. CDR3 length equals 15 residues. Between the trimmed V and J ends, which lost 6 bases and 5 bases, there was a span of 16 bases. The CDR3: CASRSWTDPTGELFF. CDR3 coding DNA: TGTGCCAGCAGGTCATGGACCGATCCGACCGGGGAGCTGTTTTTT.

The CDR3 DNA is TGCAGTGCTACTGGGGGAGACTACGAGCAGTACTTC. Translation: CSATGGDYEQYF. The rearrangement joins TRBV20-1 to TRBJ2-7; D may be TRBD1 or TRBD2 (5 bases each). Germline V lookup: CDR1 DFQATT, CDR2 SNEGSKA (reference sequence). CDR3 length equals 12 residues. Trimming left V 4 bases short and J 3 bases short, with 10 bases between.

This clonotype was detected a few times. The chain combines TRBV18 with TRBJ2-4; no reliable D call. The CDR3 consists of 14 residues. Per the germline V gene, CDR1 is KGHSH and CDR2 is LQKENI. Trimming cost V 5 bases and J 1 base, with 9 bases left between them. CDR3 amino acids: CASSASEAKNIQYF. The CDR3 DNA is TGTGCCAGCTCAGCGAGCGAGGCCAAAAACATTCAGTACTTC.